The 9 T cell receptor beta chains given below trace back to one sample, sequenced in a study of blood T cell repertoires in COVID-19 (TCRdb year 2020). Receptor libraries were prepared by the immunoSEQ multiplex PCR assay. The source is immuneACCESS, and TCRdb retained only in-frame sequences with V and J called. Part of the clones is not carried over; for the studies checked, unresolved V genes explain less than half of this, and the remainder is unexplained. The sample has fewer than 15,000 clones on record, about 88% of them singletons. The ten largest account for 2.6% of the sample. The sequencing input was peripheral blood. All receptors derive from a human donor in a cohort sampled during active COVID-19.

The chain couples TRBV18 to TRBJ1-1; D might be TRBD1 (5 bases). The CDR3 is 15 amino acids. Germline CDR1 KGHSH, CDR2 LQKENI. Trimming removed 3 bases from V and 0 bases from J, with 11 bases in between. DNA of the CDR3: TGTGCCAGCTCACCCATGCGACAGATGAACACTGAAGCTTTCTTT. Protein: CASSPMRQMNTEAFF.

The V gene is TRBV5-1, the J gene TRBJ1-5, with TRBD1 as a possible D gene (6 bases). V dropped 1 base and J dropped 7 bases, with 15 bases sitting between them. Germline V gene lookup returns CDR1 SGHRS and CDR2 YFSETQ. The CDR3 has 15 residues. This CDR3 reads CASSLSAGAEQPQHF. The DNA for the CDR3 is TGCGCCAGCAGCTTGTCGGCAGGGGCCGAACAGCCCCAGCATTTT.

This chain links TRBV13 with TRBJ2-7; 11 nucleotides line up with TRBD1. Trimming took 5 bases from V and 4 from J; bases not matched to a gene: 4. Germline CDR1 and CDR2: PRHDT and FYEKMQ (reference sequence). This CDR3 comprises 14 residues. The CDR3 region has the DNA TGTGCCAGCAGCGCGGGACAGGGGGGGTACGAGCAGTACTTC. This translates into CASSAGQGGYEQYF.

The chain is built from TRBV5-4 and TRBJ1-2; a possible D gene is TRBD1 (6 bases). Germline V CDR1 and CDR2: SGHNT, YYREEE (reference sequence). The CDR3 is made up of 13 amino acids. V was cut by 4 bases and J by 2 bases, with 9 bases left in between. The CDR3, as DNA: TGTGCCAGCAGCCCTGGACAGAACTATGGCTACACCTTC. It translates to CASSPGQNYGYTF.

Details on this clone: Other DNA sequences in this sample translate to the same CDR3. The chain combines TRBV11-3 with TRBJ2-1; 7 positions agree with TRBD2. The length of the CDR3 is 17 residues. The germline V gene has CDR1 SGHNT and CDR2 YENEEA. After removal of 1 base from V and 2 bases from J, the junction contained 8 bases not matched to a gene. CDR3 nucleotide sequence: TGTGCCAGCAGCTTAGGGGGGGGTCGGAGGGCCTACAATGAGCAGTTCTTC. Residues: CASSLGGGRRAYNEQFF. Using reference TRBV11-3 and TRBJ2-1 for the parts outside the CDR3, the full variable domain is EAGVVQSPRYKIIEKKQPVAFWCNPISGHNTLYWYLQNLGQGPELLIRYENEEAVDDSQLPKDRFSAERLKGVDSTLKIQPAELGDSAVYLCASSLGGGRRAYNEQFFGPGTRLTVL.

This chain connects TRBV5-1 to TRBJ2-5; tentative D call: TRBD1 (7 bases). This CDR3 region has 15 residues. In germline, CDR1 is SGHRS, CDR2 YFSETQ. The V gene lost 3 bases and the J gene lost 2 bases, with 14 bases spanning the gap. CDR3 sequence reads: CASSWGDRIQETQYF. CDR3 in DNA: TGCGCCAGCAGCTGGGGGGACAGAATACAAGAGACCCAGTACTTC.

The chain recombines TRBV4-2 with TRBJ2-7; a possible D gene is TRBD2 (7 bases). This CDR3 is built from 15 residues. Germline-derived CDR1 and CDR2 are LGHNA and YNFKEQ. The V end lost 0 bases, the J end lost 7 bases, and 16 bases lay between the germline ends. CDR3 nucleotide sequence: TGTGCCAGCAGCCAAGAAGGAGGGGGGGGCCGAGAGCAGTACTTC. This encodes CASSQEGGGGREQYF.

This chain joins TRBV5-8 and TRBJ1-1, with 8 bases aligning to TRBD1. The CDR3 has 12 amino acids. Trimming took 0 bases from V and 10 from J; bases not matched to a gene: 2. Per the germline V gene, CDR1 is SGHTS and CDR2 is YDEGEE. CDR3 sequence: CASSLGTGSAFF. The CDR3 DNA reads as TGTGCCAGCAGCTTGGGGACAGGGTCAGCTTTCTTT.

The chain links TRBV5-6 to TRBJ2-5, with 11 positions matching TRBD2. From germline, CDR1 is SGHDT and CDR2 YYEEEE. The CDR3 runs to 16 residues. V lost 1 base, J lost 1 base, and 3 bases stayed unmatched. CDR3 DNA: TGTGCCAGCAGCTTGAGGGGGACTAGCGGCCAAGAGACCCAGTACTTC. It codes for CASSLRGTSGQETQYF. The full variable domain, its missing parts supplied by reference TRBV5-6 and TRBJ2-5, is DAGVTQSPTHLIKTRGQQVTLRCSPKSGHDTVSWYQQALGQGPQFIFQYYEEEERQRGNFPDRFSGHQFPNYSSELNVNALLLGDSALYLCASSLRGTSGQETQYFGPGTRLLVL.